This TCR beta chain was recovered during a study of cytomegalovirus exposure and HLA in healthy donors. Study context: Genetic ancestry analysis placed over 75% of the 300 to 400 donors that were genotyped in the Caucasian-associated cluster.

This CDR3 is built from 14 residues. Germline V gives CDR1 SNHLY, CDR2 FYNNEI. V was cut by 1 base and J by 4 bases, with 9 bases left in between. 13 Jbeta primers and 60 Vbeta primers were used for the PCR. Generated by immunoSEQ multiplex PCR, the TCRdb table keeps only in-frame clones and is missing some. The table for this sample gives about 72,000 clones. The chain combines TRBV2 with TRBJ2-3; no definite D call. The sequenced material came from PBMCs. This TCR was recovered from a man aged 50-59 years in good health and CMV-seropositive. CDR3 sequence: CASSEGGLADTQYF. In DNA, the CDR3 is TGTGCCAGCAGTGAAGGCGGATTGGCAGATACGCAGTATTTT.